What follows is one T cell receptor beta chain and its context. As yet, its antigen is unknown. CDR3 length: 13 amino acids. V gave up 3 bases and J gave up 4 bases; unmatched junction bases: 2. Germline loops: CDR1 WSHSY, CDR2 SAAADI. Clones were sequenced by immunoSEQ multiplex PCR, and TCRdb holds only the in-frame ones, with some missing. Among approximately 14,000 clones listed, roughly 69% were seen once. This sample stems from a study of graft-versus-host responses after intestinal transplantation. Study-wide background: Grafts that recipients had were multivisceral, liver-intestinal, or isolated intestinal transplants. Every recipient underwent anti-thymocyte globulin induction, then tacrolimus and steroids for 3 to 4 years. Study results and caveats: After transplant, early declines in HvG clones were associated with peak levels of circulating GvH clones.

Tissue from the graft was processed to free its intraepithelial and lamina propria lymphocytes. Source: ileum tissue, taken around 730 days after intestinal transplantation. The source of this sequence is a human patient who received an intestinal transplant, so some T cells may come from the graft donor. The chain is built from TRBV10-2 and TRBJ2-5; 7 nucleotides agree with TRBD2. The CDR3 protein is CASSDLAAETQYF. CDR3 nucleotides: TGCGCCAGCAGTGACCTAGCGGCAGAGACCCAGTACTTC.